The next 4 T cell receptor beta chains were all read from a single sample in a study of persistence of HIV-infected CD4 T cells. This was the immunoSEQ version 4 assay in survey mode. Libraries were prepared by immunoSEQ multiplex PCR; TCRdb keeps only in-frame clonotypes and omits some of them. The data contain several thousand clones, less than 70% of them singletons. Cells were stimulated with CMV-infected fibroblast lysates at approximately 10 ug/mL. Sorting of responding CD4+ T cells relied on upregulated CD40 ligand together with CD69. What these receptors recognize is not known. Sequenced material: CD4+ T cells sorted from PBMCs after 18-hour stimulation, taken from a patient who received antiretroviral therapy. Receptors were obtained from an adult man with HIV who was CMV-seropositive.

This CDR3 is CASRFQGYEQYF. The CDR3 nucleotides are TGTGCCAGCAGATTTCAGGGTTACGAGCAGTACTTC. J is TRBJ2-7 and V is TRBV7-9; D perhaps matches TRBD1 (5 bases). V gave up 6 bases and J gave up 4 bases, with 10 bases separating them. Germline CDR1 reads SEHNR; CDR2 reads FQNEAQ (reference sequence). The CDR3 contains 12 residues.

This chain connects TRBV20-1 to TRBJ2-5, with D uncertain. Germline CDR1 and CDR2: DFQATT and SNEGSKA (reference sequence). The CDR3 length is 11 residues. V was shortened by 6 bases and J by 7 bases, with 12 bases between the two germline ends. The CDR3 DNA sequence: TGCAGTGCCGAAAGACCGGCGACCCAGTACTTC. This codes for CSAERPATQYF.

The CDR3 DNA follows: TGTGCCAGTAGTATCAATGGGGTAGGATGGGAGACCCAGTACTTC. Translating gives CASSINGVGWETQYF. This chain uses TRBV19 with TRBJ2-5; D not certain. The CDR3 extends over 15 amino acids. Trimming pared 3 bases from V and 5 bases from J, leaving 16 bases between. Germline V lookup: CDR1 LNHDA, CDR2 SQIVND (reference sequence).

In its sample, this clone was seen a few times. The chain employs TRBV5-5 and TRBJ2-5; D remains unclear. Trimming stripped 4 bases from V and 5 bases from J, with 15 bases between. The germline V gene has CDR1 SGHKS and CDR2 YYEKEE (reference sequence). CDR3 length: 14 residues. This CDR3 reads CASSPRPSSETQYF. Written as DNA, the CDR3 is TGTGCCAGCAGCCCAAGACCTAGTTCGGAGACCCAGTACTTC.